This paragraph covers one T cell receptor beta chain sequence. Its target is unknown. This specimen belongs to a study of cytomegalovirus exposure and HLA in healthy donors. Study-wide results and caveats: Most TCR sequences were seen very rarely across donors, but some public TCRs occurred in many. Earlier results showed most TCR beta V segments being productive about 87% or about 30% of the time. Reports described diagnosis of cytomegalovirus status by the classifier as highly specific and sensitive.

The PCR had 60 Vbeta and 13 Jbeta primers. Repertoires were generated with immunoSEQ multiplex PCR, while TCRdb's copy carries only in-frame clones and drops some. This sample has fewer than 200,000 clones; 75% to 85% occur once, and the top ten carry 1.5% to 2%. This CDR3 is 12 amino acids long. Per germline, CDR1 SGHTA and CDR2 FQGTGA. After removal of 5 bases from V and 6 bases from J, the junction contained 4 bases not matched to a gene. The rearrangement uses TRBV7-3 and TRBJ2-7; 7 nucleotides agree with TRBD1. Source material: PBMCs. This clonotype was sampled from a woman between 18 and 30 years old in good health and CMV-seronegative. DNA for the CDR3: TGTGCCAGCAGCCAATACAGGGGCGAGCAGTACTTC. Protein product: CASSQYRGEQYF.